These 28 T cell receptor beta chains were all obtained from the same sample, sequenced in a study of monozygotic twins with cystic fibrosis. This table comes from immunoSEQ multiplex PCR, and its TCRdb copy is limited to in-frame clones, with some not included. The sample shows some 35,000 clones, approximately 72% of them seen only once. Specimen: blood. These receptors all stem from a girl aged 5 to 17 with cystic fibrosis.

Regarding this clone: One end of the junction is discordant with germline, which a read error may explain. The V gene is TRBV7-7, the J gene TRBJ2-5; D is unresolved. The CDR3 has 14 amino acids. Germline lookup yields CDR1 SSHAT and CDR2 FNYEAQ (reference sequence). CDR3 loop: CASSPNGYQETQYF. The CDR3 nucleotides read TGTGCTAGCAGCCCAAACGGATACCAAGAGACCCAGTACTTC.

This clone was counted a few times. This chain uses TRBV7-9 with TRBJ2-3; D possibly uses TRBD1 or TRBD2 (5 bases each). Germline lookup yields CDR1 SEHNR and CDR2 FQNEAQ (reference sequence). V was clipped by 5 bases and J by 1 base, with 10 bases between them. The CDR3 loop spans 14 amino acids. The CDR3 loop is CASSLGTGTDTQYF. The CDR3 bases are TGTGCCAGCAGCCTCGGGACCGGCACAGATACGCAGTATTTT.

The V gene is TRBV7-2, the J gene TRBJ2-1, with D perhaps being TRBD1 or TRBD2 (7 bases each). The V gene's germline CDR1 is SGHTA and CDR2 FQGNSA. There are 14 residues in the CDR3. The V and J ends lost 2 bases and 8 bases respectively, with 13 bases between them. The CDR3 DNA is TGTGCCAGCAGCTTATCATCAGGGGGGGATGAGCAGTTCTTC. Amino acids: CASSLSSGGDEQFF. Together with reference TRBV7-2 and TRBJ2-1, the CDR3 gives the full variable domain: GAGVSQSPSNKVTEKGKDVELRCDPISGHTALYWYRQSLGQGLEFLIYFQGNSAPDKSGLPSDRFSAERTGGSVSTLTIQRTQQEDSAVYLCASSLSSGGDEQFFGPGTRLTVL.

A few counts support this clone. J is TRBJ2-4 and V is TRBV2; 11 bases are shared with TRBD1. J gave up 5 bases and V 7 bases, and 7 bases lay outside the gene matches. The V gene's germline CDR1 is SNHLY and CDR2 FYNNEI. The CDR3 sequence is 15 residues long. CDR3 DNA: TGTGCCAGCAACCCGGACAGGGGGCGACAAAACATTCAGTACTTC. It specifies CASNPDRGRQNIQYF.

The V gene is TRBV19, the J gene TRBJ2-1; 12 bases align to TRBD2. Germline V gene data show CDR1 as LNHDA and CDR2 as SQIVND (reference sequence). The CDR3 runs to 16 residues. The ends lost 4 bases at V and 6 bases at J; junction bases unmatched: 7. The CDR3 nucleotides read TGTGCCAGTAGTACGTCTAGCGGGAGGGCTTTCAATGAGCAGTTCTTC. This translates into CASSTSSGRAFNEQFF.

The chain recombines TRBV5-6 with TRBJ1-3, with D unclear. Per germline, CDR1 SGHDT and CDR2 YYEEEE. The CDR3 totals 15 residues. Trimming stripped 2 bases from V and 0 bases from J, with 9 bases between. The CDR3 DNA follows: TGTGCCAGCAGCTTCGGGCCGAGCTCTGGAAACACCATATATTTT. Translated: CASSFGPSSGNTIYF.

The rearrangement uses TRBV10-3 and TRBJ2-7; D possibly corresponds to TRBD1 (5 bases). The length of the CDR3 is 13 residues. V was shortened by 2 bases and J by 2 bases, with 7 bases between the two germline ends. CDR1 ENHRY and CDR2 SYGVKD come from the germline V gene. In nucleotides, the CDR3 is TGTGCCATCAGTGAGCAGGGTACCTACGAGCAGTACGTC. This sequence encodes CAISEQGTYEQYV.

V is TRBV5-1 and J is TRBJ2-1, with a tentative D call TRBD2 (5 bases). Between the trimmed V and J ends, which lost 9 bases and 2 bases, there was a span of 24 bases. Germline CDR1 SGHRS, CDR2 YFSETQ. This CDR3 spans 17 amino acids. CDR3 DNA: TGCGCCACCGGGATATGGGATACTCCACCGACCTACAATGAGCAGTTCTTC. It specifies CATGIWDTPPTYNEQFF.

V is TRBV30 and J is TRBJ2-3; 8 nucleotides line up with TRBD2. CDR3 length: 16 amino acids. V was clipped by 2 bases and J by 1 base; unmatched bases: 8. Germline loops: CDR1 GTSNPN, CDR2 SVGIG (reference sequence). Here the CDR3 DNA reads TGTGCCTGGAGTTCCCGACTAGCGTTCCGCACAGATACGCAGTATTTT. As protein: CAWSSRLAFRTDTQYF.

The rearrangement joins TRBV4-3 to TRBJ2-1, with D possibly matching TRBD1 (6 bases). V was trimmed by 0 bases and J by 8 bases, leaving 14 bases between them. There are 15 residues in the CDR3. Per the germline V gene, CDR1 is LGHNA and CDR2 is YSLEER. CDR3 residues: CASSQEGSHRDEQFF. The CDR3 DNA reads TGCGCCAGCAGCCAAGAGGGGTCTCACAGGGATGAGCAGTTCTTC.

DNA for the CDR3: TGTGCCAGCAGTTCCGGGACAGGTGACAACACCGGGGAGCTGTTTTTT. Translating gives CASSSGTGDNTGELFF. The genes are TRBV25-1 and TRBJ2-2, with TRBD1 matching 8 bases. Germline V gene data show CDR1 as MGHDK and CDR2 as SYGVNS. The CDR3 is made up of 16 amino acids. The ends lost 5 bases at V and 2 bases at J; junction bases unmatched: 7. Full variable domain (rest looked up from reference TRBV25-1 and TRBJ2-2): EADIYQTPRYLVIGTGKKITLECSQTMGHDKMYWYQQDPGMELHLIHYSYGVNSTEKGDLSSESTVSRIRTEHFPLTLESARPSHTSQYLCASSSGTGDNTGELFFGEGSRLTVL.

The chain couples TRBV25-1 to TRBJ1-2, with D hard to call. V was cut by 3 bases and J by 8 bases, with 13 bases left in between. The CDR3 is 13 amino acids. Germline loops: CDR1 MGHDK, CDR2 SYGVNS. The CDR3 protein is CASSEEIRGGYTF. CDR3 nucleotides: TGTGCCAGCAGTGAGGAGATCAGAGGCGGCTACACCTTC.

V is TRBV7-2 and J is TRBJ2-2; no clear D gene. Germline-derived CDR1 and CDR2 are SGHTA and FQGNSA. V dropped 5 bases and J dropped 1 base, with 11 bases sitting between them. The CDR3 spans 15 residues. For the CDR3, the DNA is TGTGCCAGCAGCGTACAGATTTTGAACACCGGGGAGCTGTTTTTT. Translation: CASSVQILNTGELFF.

The rearrangement links TRBV5-4 to TRBJ2-3; unclear D gene. Germline CDR1 is SGHNT and CDR2 is YYREEE (reference sequence). CDR3 size: 16 residues. The V and J ends lost 0 bases and 1 base respectively, with 12 bases between them. DNA of the CDR3: TGTGCCAGCAGCTTGGGACACAACCACCGCACAGATACGCAGTATTTT. Its protein product is CASSLGHNHRTDTQYF.

The chain has TRBV7-2 and TRBJ2-7; 7 nucleotides line up with TRBD2. V gave up 2 bases and J gave up 0 bases; unmatched junction bases: 4. The germline V gene encodes CDR1 SGHTA and CDR2 FQGNSA. The CDR3 is 15 residues long. The CDR3 is CASSLRSGDSYEQYF. Written as DNA, the CDR3 is TGTGCCAGCAGCTTACGAAGCGGGGACTCCTACGAGCAGTACTTC.

This rearrangement joins TRBV5-1 to TRBJ2-3, with 9 nucleotides matching TRBD1. V lost 6 bases to trimming and J lost 1 base; unmatched junction nucleotides: 3. The CDR3 is 14 amino acids. CDR1 is SGHRS, CDR2 YFSETQ, per germline. CDR3 in amino acids: CASTRDRGTDTQYF. The DNA for the CDR3 is TGCGCCAGCACCCGGGACAGGGGCACAGATACGCAGTATTTT. The full variable domain, its missing parts supplied by reference TRBV5-1 and TRBJ2-3, is KAGVTQTPRYLIKTRGQQVTLSCSPISGHRSVSWYQQTPGQGLQFLFEYFSETQRNKGNFPGRFSGRQFSNSRSEMNVSTLELGDSALYLCASTRDRGTDTQYFGPGTRLTVL.

This rearrangement joins TRBV5-6 to TRBJ1-4; D possibly corresponds to TRBD1 (6 bases). Between the trimmed V and J ends, which lost 0 bases and 7 bases, there was a span of 10 bases. The V gene's germline CDR1 is SGHDT and CDR2 YYEEEE. This CDR3 comprises 14 residues. The CDR3 sequence: CASSLEQGSEKLFF. The CDR3 nucleotides read TGTGCCAGCAGCTTGGAACAGGGAAGTGAAAAACTGTTTTTT.

This clone has more than one count but fewer than ten. The V and J genes are TRBV10-2 and TRBJ1-5, with D possibly matching TRBD1 (5 bases). CDR3 length: 15 residues. Trimming left V 3 bases short and J 0 bases short, with 9 bases between. CDR1 is WSHSY, CDR2 SAAADI, per germline. The chain's CDR3 is CASSDQGGSNQPQHF. The CDR3 nucleotides are TGCGCCAGCAGTGATCAGGGAGGTAGCAATCAGCCCCAGCATTTT.

This chain uses TRBV19 with TRBJ2-7, with D possibly being TRBD1 or TRBD2 (7 bases each). Deletions cut 1 base from V and 1 base from J, with 14 bases between. Looked up from germline, CDR1 is LNHDA and CDR2 is SQIVND (reference sequence). The CDR3 covers 16 residues. Written as DNA, the CDR3 is TGTGCCAGTAGTATAGGAGGCAGGGGGGGATCCTACGAGCAGTACTTC. Protein: CASSIGGRGGSYEQYF.

V and J are TRBV4-3 and TRBJ1-4; perhaps TRBD1 as D (5 bases). Looked up from germline, CDR1 is LGHNA and CDR2 is YSLEER. The CDR3 runs 17 residues. The V gene lost 0 bases and the J gene lost 8 bases, with 19 bases spanning the gap. CDR3 residues: CASSQENVAGRGEKLFF. DNA of the CDR3: TGCGCCAGCAGCCAAGAAAACGTTGCAGGGCGAGGCGAAAAACTGTTTTTT.

The genes are TRBV19 and TRBJ2-7, with 8 nucleotides matching TRBD1. Trimming cost V 9 bases and J 6 bases; bases outside gene matches: 16. Germline V gene lookup returns CDR1 LNHDA and CDR2 SQIVND (reference sequence). There are 15 residues in the CDR3. CDR3 sequence reads: CASRASDRDFGEQYF. CDR3 in DNA: TGTGCCAGCAGAGCATCGGACAGGGACTTTGGCGAGCAGTACTTC.

Points on this clone: One end of the junction does not line up with germline, which may come from a read error. The rearrangement joins TRBV2 to TRBJ2-2; tentative D call: TRBD1 (5 bases). The CDR3 loop spans 14 amino acids. Germline V gene sequence: CDR1 SNHLY, CDR2 FYNNEI. CDR3 protein: CASSEDRTTGELFF. The CDR3 DNA reads TGTGCCAGCAGCGAAGACAGAACCACCGGGGAGCTGTTTTTT.

This clone was seen only a few times. CDR3 nucleotides: TGCGCCAGCAGTGAGGCAGGGACTAGGAATTACAATGAGCAGTTCTTC. Protein product: CASSEAGTRNYNEQFF. The V call is TRBV10-1, the J call TRBJ2-1; 8 bases are a match to TRBD2. V lost 2 bases and J lost 4; bases outside the gene matches: 7. CDR3 length: 16 residues. CDR1 and CDR2 from the germline V gene are WNHNN and SYGVQD (reference sequence).

This chain uses TRBV7-2 with TRBJ2-7, with TRBD2 matching over 7 bases. CDR3 length: 12 amino acids. Germline V gene data show CDR1 as SGHTA and CDR2 as FQGNSA. J lost 7 bases, V lost 5 bases, and 5 bases had no gene match. The CDR3 region has the DNA TGTGCCAGCAGCATGCCCGGGGGGGAGCAGTACGTC. This codes for CASSMPGGEQYV.

A single count supports this clone. The rearrangement uses TRBV30 and TRBJ2-1, with D possibly being TRBD1 or TRBD2 (5 bases each). V was trimmed by 5 bases and J by 5 bases, leaving 7 bases between them. This CDR3 has 11 amino acids. From germline, CDR1 is GTSNPN and CDR2 SVGIG (reference sequence). This CDR3 reads CAWGGNNEQFF. CDR3 in DNA: TGTGCCTGGGGGGGTAACAATGAGCAGTTCTTC.

The J gene is TRBJ2-7, the V gene TRBV6-5; 8 bases align to TRBD1. Germline V lookup: CDR1 MNHEY, CDR2 SVGAGI. After removal of 4 bases from V and 3 bases from J, the junction contained 2 bases not matched to a gene. CDR3 length: 13 amino acids. CDR3 region: CASSLGQGYEQYF. The CDR3 nucleotides are TGTGCCAGCAGTTTAGGACAGGGCTACGAGCAGTACTTC.

The J gene is TRBJ1-5, the V gene TRBV6-6, with D maybe TRBD1 (6 bases). Trimming stripped 2 bases from V and 4 bases from J, with 12 bases between. The CDR3 has 15 amino acids. Germline V gives CDR1 MNHNY, CDR2 SVGAGI (reference sequence). The CDR3 DNA reads as TGTGCCAGCAGTTACACGGGACAATTTAATCAGCCCCAGCATTTT. Encoded protein: CASSYTGQFNQPQHF.

This clone was seen more than once but under ten times. V gene TRBV7-2 combines with J gene TRBJ2-7, with D hard to call. The V end lost 3 bases, the J end lost 3 bases, and 9 bases lay between the germline ends. Germline CDR1 reads SGHTA; CDR2 reads FQGNSA. The CDR3 has 13 residues. The CDR3 DNA reads as TGTGCCAGCAGCTTCGACGGTGTCTACGAGCAGTACTTC. Residues: CASSFDGVYEQYF. Using reference TRBV7-2 and TRBJ2-7 for the parts outside the CDR3, the full variable domain is GAGVSQSPSNKVTEKGKDVELRCDPISGHTALYWYRQSLGQGLEFLIYFQGNSAPDKSGLPSDRFSAERTGGSVSTLTIQRTQQEDSAVYLCASSFDGVYEQYFGPGTRLTVT.